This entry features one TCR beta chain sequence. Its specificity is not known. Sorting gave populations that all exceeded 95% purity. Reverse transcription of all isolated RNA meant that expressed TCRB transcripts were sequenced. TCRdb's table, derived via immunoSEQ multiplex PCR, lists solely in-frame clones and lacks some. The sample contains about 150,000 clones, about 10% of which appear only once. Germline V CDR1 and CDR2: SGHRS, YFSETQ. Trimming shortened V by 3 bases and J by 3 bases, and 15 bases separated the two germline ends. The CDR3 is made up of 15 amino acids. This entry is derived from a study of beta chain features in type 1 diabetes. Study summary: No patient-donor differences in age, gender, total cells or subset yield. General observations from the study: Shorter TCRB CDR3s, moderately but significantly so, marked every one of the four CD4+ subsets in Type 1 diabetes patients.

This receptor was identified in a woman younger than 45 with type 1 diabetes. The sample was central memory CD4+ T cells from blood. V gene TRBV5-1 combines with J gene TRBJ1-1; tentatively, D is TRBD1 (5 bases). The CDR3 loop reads CASSSRAGRDTEAFF. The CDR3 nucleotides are TGCGCCAGCAGCTCCCGGGCAGGGAGGGACACTGAAGCTTTCTTT.